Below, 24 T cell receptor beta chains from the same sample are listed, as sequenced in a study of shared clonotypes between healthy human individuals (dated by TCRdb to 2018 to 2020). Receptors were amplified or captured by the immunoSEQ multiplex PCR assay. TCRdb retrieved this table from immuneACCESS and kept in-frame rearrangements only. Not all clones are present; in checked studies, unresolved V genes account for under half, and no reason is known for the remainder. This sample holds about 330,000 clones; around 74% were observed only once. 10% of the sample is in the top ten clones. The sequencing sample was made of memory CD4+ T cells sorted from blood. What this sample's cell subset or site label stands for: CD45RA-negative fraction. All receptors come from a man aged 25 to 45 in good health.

The CDR3 spells CASSQGSGTTNEKLFF. CDR3 sequence (DNA): TGTGCCAGCAGCCAGGGGAGCGGAACAACTAATGAAAAACTGTTTTTT. V usage is TRBV7-9 and J usage is TRBJ1-4, with D possibly being TRBD1 (6 bases). Trimming removed 5 bases at V and 0 bases at J, with 13 bases between. Germline assignment: CDR1 SEHNR and CDR2 FQNEAQ (reference sequence). The CDR3 has 16 residues. Supplemented by reference TRBV7-9 and TRBJ1-4, the full variable domain reads DTGVSQNPRHKITKRGQNVTFRCDPISEHNRLYWYRQTLGQGPEFLTYFQNEAQLEKSRLLSDRFSAERPKGSFSTLEIQRTEQGDSAMYLCASSQGSGTTNEKLFFGSGTQLSVL.

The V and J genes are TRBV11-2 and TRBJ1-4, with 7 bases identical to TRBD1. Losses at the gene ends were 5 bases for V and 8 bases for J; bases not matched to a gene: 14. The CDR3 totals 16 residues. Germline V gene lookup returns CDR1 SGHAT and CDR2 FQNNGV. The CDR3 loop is CASSGPGQLGPEKLFF. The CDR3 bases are TGTGCCAGCAGCGGACCGGGACAGCTGGGACCCGAAAAACTGTTTTTT.

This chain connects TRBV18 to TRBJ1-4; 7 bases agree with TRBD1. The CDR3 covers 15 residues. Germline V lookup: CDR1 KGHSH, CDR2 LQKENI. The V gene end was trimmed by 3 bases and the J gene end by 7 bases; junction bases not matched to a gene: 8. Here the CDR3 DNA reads TGTGCCAGCTCACCCGGACAGGATTGGGGTGAAAAACTGTTTTTT. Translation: CASSPGQDWGEKLFF.

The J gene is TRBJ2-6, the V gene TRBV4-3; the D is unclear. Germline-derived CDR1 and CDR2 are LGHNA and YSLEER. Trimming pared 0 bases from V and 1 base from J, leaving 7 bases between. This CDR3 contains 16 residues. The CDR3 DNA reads TGCGCCAGCAGCCAAGAAAGAACGTCTGGGGCCAACGTCCTGACTTTC. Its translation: CASSQERTSGANVLTF.

The CDR3 protein is CASSQAETSGNEQFF. CDR3 coding DNA: TGTGCCAGCAGCCAAGCTGAGACTAGCGGCAATGAGCAGTTCTTC. The rearrangement links TRBV4-2 to TRBJ2-1; 9 positions match TRBD2. V shed 1 base, J shed 6 bases, and the junction held 4 bases outside the gene matches. The CDR3 is made up of 15 amino acids. Germline V gene sequence: CDR1 LGHNA, CDR2 YNFKEQ.

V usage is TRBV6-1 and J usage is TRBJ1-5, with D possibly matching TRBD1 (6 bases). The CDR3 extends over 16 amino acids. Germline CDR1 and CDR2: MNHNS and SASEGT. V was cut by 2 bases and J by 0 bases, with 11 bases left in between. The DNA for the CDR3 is TGTGCCAGCAGTGAAAATGCGGACAGTAGCAATCAGCCCCAGCATTTT. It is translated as CASSENADSSNQPQHF.

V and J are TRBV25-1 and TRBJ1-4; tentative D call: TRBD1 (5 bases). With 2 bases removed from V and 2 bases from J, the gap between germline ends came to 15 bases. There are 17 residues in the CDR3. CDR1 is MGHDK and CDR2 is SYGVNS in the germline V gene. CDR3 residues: CASSEPPQGRTNEKLFF. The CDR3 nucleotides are TGTGCCAGCAGTGAACCACCCCAGGGTAGGACTAATGAAAAACTGTTTTTT.

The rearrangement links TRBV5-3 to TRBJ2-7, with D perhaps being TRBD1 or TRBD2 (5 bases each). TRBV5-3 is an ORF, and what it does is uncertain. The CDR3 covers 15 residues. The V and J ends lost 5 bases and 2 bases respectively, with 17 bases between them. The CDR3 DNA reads TGTGCCAGAAGGAGGGGCCGGCAGCTTGCCTACGAGCAGTACTTC. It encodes CARRRGRQLAYEQYF.

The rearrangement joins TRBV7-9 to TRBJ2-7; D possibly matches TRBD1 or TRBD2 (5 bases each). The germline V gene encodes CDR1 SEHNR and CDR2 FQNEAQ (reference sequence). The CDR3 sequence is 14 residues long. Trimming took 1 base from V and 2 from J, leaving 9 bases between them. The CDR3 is CASSLEGTPYEQYF. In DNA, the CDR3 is TGTGCCAGCAGCTTAGAAGGGACGCCCTACGAGCAGTACTTC. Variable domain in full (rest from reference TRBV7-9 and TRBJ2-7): DTGVSQNPRHKITKRGQNVTFRCDPISEHNRLYWYRQTLGQGPEFLTYFQNEAQLEKSRLLSDRFSAERPKGSFSTLEIQRTEQGDSAMYLCASSLEGTPYEQYFGPGTRLTVT.

The CDR3 DNA follows: TGTGCCAGCAGGGACAGGGCGCACTATTACAATGAGCAGTTCTTC. Translated, it gives CASRDRAHYYNEQFF. The chain links TRBV2 to TRBJ2-1; 8 nucleotides match TRBD1. The germline V gene encodes CDR1 SNHLY and CDR2 FYNNEI. The V gene end was trimmed by 6 bases and the J gene end by 4 bases; junction bases not matched to a gene: 8. This CDR3 has 15 amino acids.

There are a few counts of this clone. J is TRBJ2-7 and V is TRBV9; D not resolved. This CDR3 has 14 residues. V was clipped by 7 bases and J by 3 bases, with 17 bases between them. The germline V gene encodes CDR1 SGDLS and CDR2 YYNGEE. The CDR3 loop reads CASYPPRISYEQYF. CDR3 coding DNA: TGTGCCAGCTACCCGCCCCGGATTAGCTACGAGCAGTACTTC.

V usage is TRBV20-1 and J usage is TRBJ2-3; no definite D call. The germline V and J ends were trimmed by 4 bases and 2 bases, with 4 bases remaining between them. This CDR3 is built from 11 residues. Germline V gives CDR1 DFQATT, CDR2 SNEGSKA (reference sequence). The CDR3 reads CSAINTDTQYF. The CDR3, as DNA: TGCAGTGCTATAAACACAGATACGCAGTATTTT.

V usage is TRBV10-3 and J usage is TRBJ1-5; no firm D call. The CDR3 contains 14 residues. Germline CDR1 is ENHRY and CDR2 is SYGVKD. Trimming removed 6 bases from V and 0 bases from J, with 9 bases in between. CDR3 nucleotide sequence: TGTGCCATCAGGAACAGTGGTAGCAATCAGCCCCAGCATTTT. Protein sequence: CAIRNSGSNQPQHF.

CDR3: CASSLTYEQYF. CDR3 DNA sequence: TGTGCCAGCAGCTTGACATACGAGCAGTACTTC. This sequence joins TRBV7-4 and TRBJ2-7; D is undetermined. Trimming pared 3 bases from V and 4 bases from J, leaving 4 bases between. The CDR3 runs to 11 residues. Germline V lookup: CDR1 SGHVT, CDR2 SQSDAQ.

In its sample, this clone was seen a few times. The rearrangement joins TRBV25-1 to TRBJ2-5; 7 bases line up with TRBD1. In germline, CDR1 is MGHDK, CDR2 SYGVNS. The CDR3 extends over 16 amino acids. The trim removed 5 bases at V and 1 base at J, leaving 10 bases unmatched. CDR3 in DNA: TGTGCCAGCAGTCAAAGCTGGGACAGAATCCAAGAGACCCAGTACTTC. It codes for CASSQSWDRIQETQYF.

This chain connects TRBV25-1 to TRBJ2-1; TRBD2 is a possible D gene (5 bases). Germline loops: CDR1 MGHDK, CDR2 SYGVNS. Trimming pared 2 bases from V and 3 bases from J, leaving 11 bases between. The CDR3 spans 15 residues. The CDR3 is CASSELRGGYNEQFF. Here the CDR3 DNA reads TGTGCCAGCAGTGAACTTCGCGGAGGCTACAATGAGCAGTTCTTC.

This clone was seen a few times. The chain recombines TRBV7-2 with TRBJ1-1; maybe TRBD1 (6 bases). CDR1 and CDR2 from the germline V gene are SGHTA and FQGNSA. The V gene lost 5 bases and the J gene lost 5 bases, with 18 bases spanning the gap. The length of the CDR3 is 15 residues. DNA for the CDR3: TGTGCCAGCAGCCAGAGGGGGGGGCGCTTTACTGAAGCTTTCTTT. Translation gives CASSQRGGRFTEAFF.

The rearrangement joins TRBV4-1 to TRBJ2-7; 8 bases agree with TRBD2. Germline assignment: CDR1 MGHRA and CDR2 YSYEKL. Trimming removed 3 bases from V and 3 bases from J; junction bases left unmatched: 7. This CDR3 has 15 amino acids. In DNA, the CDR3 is TGCGCCAGCAGCCATGAGCGGGAGCCTTTCTACGAGCAGTACTTC. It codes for CASSHEREPFYEQYF.

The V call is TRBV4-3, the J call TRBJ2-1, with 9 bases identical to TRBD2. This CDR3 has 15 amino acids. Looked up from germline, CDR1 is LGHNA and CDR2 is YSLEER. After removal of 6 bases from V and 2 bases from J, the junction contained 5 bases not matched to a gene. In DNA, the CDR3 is TGCGCCAGCAGTCATAGCGGGAGCCCCTACAATGAGCAGTTCTTC. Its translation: CASSHSGSPYNEQFF.

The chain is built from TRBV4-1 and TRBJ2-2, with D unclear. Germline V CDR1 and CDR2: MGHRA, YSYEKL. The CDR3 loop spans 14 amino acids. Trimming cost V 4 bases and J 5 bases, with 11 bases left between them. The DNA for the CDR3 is TGCGCCAGCAGCCCATTCCTACGGACCGGGGAGCTGTTTTTT. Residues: CASSPFLRTGELFF.

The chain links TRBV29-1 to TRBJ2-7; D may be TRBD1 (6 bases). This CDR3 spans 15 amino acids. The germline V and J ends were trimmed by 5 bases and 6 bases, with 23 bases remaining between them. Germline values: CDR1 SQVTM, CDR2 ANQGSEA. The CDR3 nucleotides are TGCAGCGTTCAACTCGGGACAAAGGGGACGAGCGAGCAGTACTTC. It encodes CSVQLGTKGTSEQYF.

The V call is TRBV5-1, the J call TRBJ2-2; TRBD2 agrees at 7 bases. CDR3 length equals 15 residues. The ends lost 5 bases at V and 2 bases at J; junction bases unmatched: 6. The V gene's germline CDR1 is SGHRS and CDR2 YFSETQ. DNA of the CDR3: TGCGCCAGCAGGACTCTAGCGGACAACACCGGGGAGCTGTTTTTT. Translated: CASRTLADNTGELFF.

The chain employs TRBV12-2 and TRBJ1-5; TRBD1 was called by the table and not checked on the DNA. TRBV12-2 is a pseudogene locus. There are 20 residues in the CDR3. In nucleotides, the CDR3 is TGTGCAAGTCGTCCCCCAGGGGGACAGCCGAAACCTTATAGCAATCAGCCCCAGCATTTT. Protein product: CASRPPGGQPKPYSNQPQHF.

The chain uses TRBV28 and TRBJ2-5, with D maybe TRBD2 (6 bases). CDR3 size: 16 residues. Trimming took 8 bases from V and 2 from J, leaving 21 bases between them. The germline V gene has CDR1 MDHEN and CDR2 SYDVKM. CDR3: CASARGITGLQETQYF. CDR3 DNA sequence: TGTGCCAGCGCACGGGGGATTACGGGATTGCAAGAGACCCAGTACTTC.